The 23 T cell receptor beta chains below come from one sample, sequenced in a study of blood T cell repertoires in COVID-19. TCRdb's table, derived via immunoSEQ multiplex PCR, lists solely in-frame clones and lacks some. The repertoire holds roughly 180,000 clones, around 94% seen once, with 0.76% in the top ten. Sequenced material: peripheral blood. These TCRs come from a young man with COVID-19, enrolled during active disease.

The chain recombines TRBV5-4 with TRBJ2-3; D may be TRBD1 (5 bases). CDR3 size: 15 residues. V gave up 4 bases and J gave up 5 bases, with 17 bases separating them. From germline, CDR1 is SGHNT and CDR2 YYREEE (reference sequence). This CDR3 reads CASSAAQGLIDTQYF. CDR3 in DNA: TGTGCCAGCAGCGCTGCGCAGGGTTTAATAGATACGCAGTATTTT.

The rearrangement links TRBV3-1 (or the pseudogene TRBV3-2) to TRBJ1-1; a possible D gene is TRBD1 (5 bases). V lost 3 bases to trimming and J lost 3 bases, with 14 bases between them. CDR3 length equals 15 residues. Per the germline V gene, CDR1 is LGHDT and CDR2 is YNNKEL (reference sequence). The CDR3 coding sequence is TGTGCCAGCAGCCATTTTCGGCAAGGGGACACTGAAGCTTTCTTT. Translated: CASSHFRQGDTEAFF.

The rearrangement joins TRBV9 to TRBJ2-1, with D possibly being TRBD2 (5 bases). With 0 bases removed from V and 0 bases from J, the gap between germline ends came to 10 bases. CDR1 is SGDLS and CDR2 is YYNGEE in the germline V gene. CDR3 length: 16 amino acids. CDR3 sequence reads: CASSVGGSSSYNEQFF. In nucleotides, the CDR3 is TGTGCCAGCAGCGTAGGCGGGTCCAGCTCCTACAATGAGCAGTTCTTC. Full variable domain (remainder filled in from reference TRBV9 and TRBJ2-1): DSGVTQTPKHLITATGQRVTLRCSPRSGDLSVYWYQQSLDQGLQFLIQYYNGEERAKGNILERFSAQQFPDLHSELNLSSLELGDSALYFCASSVGGSSSYNEQFFGPGTRLTVL.

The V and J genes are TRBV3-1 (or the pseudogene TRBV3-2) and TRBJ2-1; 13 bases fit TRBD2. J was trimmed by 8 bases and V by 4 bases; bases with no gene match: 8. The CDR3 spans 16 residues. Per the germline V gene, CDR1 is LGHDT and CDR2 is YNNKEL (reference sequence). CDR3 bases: TGTGCCAGCAGCCCCCCTTGGACTAGCGGGGGCCATGAGCAGTTCTTC. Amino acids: CASSPPWTSGGHEQFF.

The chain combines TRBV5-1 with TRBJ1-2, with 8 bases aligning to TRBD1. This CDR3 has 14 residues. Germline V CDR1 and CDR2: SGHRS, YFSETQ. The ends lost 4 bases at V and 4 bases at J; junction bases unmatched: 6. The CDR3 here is CASSNKTGVYGYTF. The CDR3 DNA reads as TGCGCCAGCAGCAATAAGACAGGGGTCTATGGCTACACCTTC.

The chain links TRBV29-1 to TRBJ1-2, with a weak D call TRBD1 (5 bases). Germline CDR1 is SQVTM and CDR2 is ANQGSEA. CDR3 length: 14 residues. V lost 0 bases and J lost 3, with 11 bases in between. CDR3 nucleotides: TGCAGCGTTGAAGATCAGGGCAGAGACTATGGCTACACCTTC. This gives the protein CSVEDQGRDYGYTF.

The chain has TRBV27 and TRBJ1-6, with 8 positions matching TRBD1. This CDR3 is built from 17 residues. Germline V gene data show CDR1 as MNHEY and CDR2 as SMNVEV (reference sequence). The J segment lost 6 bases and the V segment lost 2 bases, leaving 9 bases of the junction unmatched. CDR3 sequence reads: CASSLRSAGQGNSPLHF. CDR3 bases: TGTGCCAGCAGTTTAAGAAGTGCAGGACAGGGTAATTCACCCCTCCACTTT.

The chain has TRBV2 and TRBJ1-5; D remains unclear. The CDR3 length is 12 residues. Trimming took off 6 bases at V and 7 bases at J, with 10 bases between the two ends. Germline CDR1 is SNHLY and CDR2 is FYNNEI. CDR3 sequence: CASREVGQPQHF. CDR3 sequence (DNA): TGTGCCAGCAGGGAGGTGGGACAGCCCCAGCATTTT. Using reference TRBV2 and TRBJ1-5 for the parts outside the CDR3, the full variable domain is EPEVTQTPSHQVTQMGQEVILRCVPISNHLYFYWYRQILGQKVEFLVSFYNNEISEKSEIFDDQFSVERPDGSNFTLKIRSTKLEDSAMYFCASREVGQPQHFGDGTRLSIL.

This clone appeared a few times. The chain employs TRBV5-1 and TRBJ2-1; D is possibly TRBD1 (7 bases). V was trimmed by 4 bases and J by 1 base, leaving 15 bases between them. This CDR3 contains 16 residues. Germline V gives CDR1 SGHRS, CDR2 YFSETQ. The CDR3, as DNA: TGCGCCAGCAGCGGGGGGACAGTCCCTTCCTACAATGAGCAGTTCTTC. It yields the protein CASSGGTVPSYNEQFF.

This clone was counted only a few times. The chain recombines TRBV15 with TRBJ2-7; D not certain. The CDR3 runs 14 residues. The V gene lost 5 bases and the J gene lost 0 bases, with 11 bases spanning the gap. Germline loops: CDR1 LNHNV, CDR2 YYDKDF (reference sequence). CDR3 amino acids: CATSPREISYEQYF. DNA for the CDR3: TGTGCCACCAGCCCACGAGAAATCTCCTACGAGCAGTACTTC.

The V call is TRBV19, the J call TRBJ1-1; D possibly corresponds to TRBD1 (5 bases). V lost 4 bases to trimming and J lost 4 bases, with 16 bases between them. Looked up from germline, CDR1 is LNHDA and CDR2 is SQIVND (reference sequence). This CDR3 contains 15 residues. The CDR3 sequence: CASSTTAGMSTEAFF. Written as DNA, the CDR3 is TGTGCCAGTAGTACCACGGCAGGGATGAGCACTGAAGCTTTCTTT.

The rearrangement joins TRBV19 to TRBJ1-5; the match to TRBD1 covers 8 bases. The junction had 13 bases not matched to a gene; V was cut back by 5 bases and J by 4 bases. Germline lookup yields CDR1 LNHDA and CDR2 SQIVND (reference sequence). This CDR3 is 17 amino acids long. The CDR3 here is CASSGRQGARKNQPQHF. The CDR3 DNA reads TGTGCCAGTAGTGGGAGGCAGGGGGCGAGAAAGAATCAGCCCCAGCATTTT.

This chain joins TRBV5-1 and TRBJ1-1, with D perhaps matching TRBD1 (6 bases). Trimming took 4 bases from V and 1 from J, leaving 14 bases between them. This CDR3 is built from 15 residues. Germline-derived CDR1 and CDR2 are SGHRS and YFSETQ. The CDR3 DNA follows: TGCGCCAGCAGCCCGGCAGGGGCTGCGAACACTGAAGCTTTCTTT. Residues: CASSPAGAANTEAFF.

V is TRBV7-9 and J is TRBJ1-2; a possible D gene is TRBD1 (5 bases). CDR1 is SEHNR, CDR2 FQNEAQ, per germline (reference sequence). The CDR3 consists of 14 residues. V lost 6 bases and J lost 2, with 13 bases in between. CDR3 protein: CASSPRRQNYGYTF. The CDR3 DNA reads TGTGCCAGCAGTCCCCGGCGACAGAACTATGGCTACACCTTC.

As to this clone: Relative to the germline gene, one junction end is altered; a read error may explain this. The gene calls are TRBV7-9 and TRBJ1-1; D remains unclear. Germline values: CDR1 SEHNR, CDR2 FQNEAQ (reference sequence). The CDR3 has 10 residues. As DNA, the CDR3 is TGTGCCAGCAGCGTAGCCGCGTCTTTCTTT. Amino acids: CASSVAASFF.

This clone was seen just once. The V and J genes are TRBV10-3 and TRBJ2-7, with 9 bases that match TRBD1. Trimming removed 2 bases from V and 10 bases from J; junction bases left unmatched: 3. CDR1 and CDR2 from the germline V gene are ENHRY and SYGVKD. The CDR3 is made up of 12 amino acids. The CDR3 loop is CAISELDRGQYF. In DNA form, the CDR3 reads TGTGCCATCAGTGAGCTGGACAGGGGACAGTACTTC.

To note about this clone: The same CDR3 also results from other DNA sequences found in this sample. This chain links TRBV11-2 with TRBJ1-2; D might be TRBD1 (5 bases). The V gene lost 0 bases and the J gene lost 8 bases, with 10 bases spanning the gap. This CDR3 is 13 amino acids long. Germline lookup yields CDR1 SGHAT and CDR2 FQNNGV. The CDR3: CASSLDRGGGYTF. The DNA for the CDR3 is TGTGCCAGCAGCTTAGATAGGGGTGGCGGCTACACCTTC.

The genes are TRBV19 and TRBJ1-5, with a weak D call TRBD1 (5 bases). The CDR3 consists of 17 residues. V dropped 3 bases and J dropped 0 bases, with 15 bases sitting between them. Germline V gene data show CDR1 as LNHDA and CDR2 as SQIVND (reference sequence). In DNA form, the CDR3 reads TGTGCCAGTAGTATTAGGAGGGGAGGAAATAGCAATCAGCCCCAGCATTTT. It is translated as CASSIRRGGNSNQPQHF.

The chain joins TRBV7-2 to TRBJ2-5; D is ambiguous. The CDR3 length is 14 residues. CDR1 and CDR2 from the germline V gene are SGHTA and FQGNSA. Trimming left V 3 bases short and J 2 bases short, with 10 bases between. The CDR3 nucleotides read TGTGCCAGCAGCTTGAGTCCAAAGCAAGAGACCCAGTACTTC. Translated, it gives CASSLSPKQETQYF.

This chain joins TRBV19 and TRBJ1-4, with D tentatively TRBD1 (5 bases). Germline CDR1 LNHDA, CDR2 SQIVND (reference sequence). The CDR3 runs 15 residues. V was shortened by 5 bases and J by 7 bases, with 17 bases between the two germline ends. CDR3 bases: TGTGCCAGTAGTGCTAAGACAGTCGGGGGTGAAAAACTGTTTTTT. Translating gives CASSAKTVGGEKLFF.

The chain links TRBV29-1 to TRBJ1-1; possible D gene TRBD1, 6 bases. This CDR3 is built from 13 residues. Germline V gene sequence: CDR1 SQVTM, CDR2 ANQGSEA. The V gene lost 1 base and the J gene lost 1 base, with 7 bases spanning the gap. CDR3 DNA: TGCAGCGTTGAAGCGGACAGGAACACTGAAGCTTTCTTT. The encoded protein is CSVEADRNTEAFF.

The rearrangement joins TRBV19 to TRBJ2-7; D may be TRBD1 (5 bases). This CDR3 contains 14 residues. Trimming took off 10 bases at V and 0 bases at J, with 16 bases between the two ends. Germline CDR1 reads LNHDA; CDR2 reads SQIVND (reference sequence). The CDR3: CATSYGANSYEQYF. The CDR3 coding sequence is TGTGCCACCAGCTATGGGGCTAACTCCTACGAGCAGTACTTC.

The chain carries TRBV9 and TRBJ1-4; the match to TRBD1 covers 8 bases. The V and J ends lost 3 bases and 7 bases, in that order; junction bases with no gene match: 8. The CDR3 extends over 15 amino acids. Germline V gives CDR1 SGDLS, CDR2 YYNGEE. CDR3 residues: CASSALQGDGEKLFF. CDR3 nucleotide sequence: TGTGCCAGCAGCGCCCTACAGGGGGATGGTGAAAAACTGTTTTTT.